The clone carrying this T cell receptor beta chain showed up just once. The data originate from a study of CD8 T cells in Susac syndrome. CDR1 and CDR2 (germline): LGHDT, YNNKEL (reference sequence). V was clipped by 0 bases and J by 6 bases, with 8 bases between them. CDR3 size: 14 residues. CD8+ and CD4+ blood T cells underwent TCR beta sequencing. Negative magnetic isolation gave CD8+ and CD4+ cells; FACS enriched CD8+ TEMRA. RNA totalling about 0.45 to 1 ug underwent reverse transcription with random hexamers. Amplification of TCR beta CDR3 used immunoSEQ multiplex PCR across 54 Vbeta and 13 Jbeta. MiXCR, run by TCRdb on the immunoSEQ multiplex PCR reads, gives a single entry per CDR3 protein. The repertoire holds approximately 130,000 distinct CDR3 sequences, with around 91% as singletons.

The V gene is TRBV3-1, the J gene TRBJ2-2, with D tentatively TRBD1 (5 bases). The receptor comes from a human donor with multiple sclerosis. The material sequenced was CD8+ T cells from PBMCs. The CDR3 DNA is TGTGCCAGCAGCCAAGAACTGGGGCCCGGGGAGCTGTTTTTT. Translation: CASSQELGPGELFF.